Listed below are T cell receptor beta chains from one sample, sequenced in a study of blood T cell repertoires in COVID-19. Libraries were prepared by immunoSEQ multiplex PCR; TCRdb keeps only in-frame clonotypes and omits some of them. The top ten hold more than 20% of the sample, which has around 190,000 clones, 70% to 90% seen once. The material sequenced was peripheral blood. Receptor source: a man between 65 and 80 years old with active or convalescent COVID-19. The CDR3 runs from the conserved cysteine through the conserved F or W. The D gene is left open where the match is weak. Only some rows state a clone size, as once, few, many or a class for expanded clones.

TRBV5-4,14,NA,NA,TRBJ1-1,TGTGCCAGCAGCTTGGGGTCGGTGAACACTGAAGCTTTCTTT,CASSLGSVNTEAFF
TRBV28,14,NA,NA,TRBJ1-6,TGTGCCAGCAGTGGACAATTCGCGCGTTCACCCCTCCACTTT,CASSGQFARSPLHF
TRBV20-1,15,NA,TRBD2,TRBJ2-1,TGCAGTGCTAGTCCTAGCGGGACTGCCTACAATGAGCAGTTCTTC,CSASPSGTAYNEQFF
TRBV24-1,14,NA,NA,TRBJ1-2,TGTGCCACTAATCGATATTCGGGTAACTATGGCTACACCTTC,CATNRYSGNYGYTF
TRBV5-1,12,NA,NA,TRBJ2-5,TGCGCCAGCAGGGACAGAAGAGAGACCCAGTACTTC,CASRDRRETQYF
TRBV11-2,15,once,TRBD1,TRBJ2-7,TGTGCCAGCAGCTTATTAACAGGGGGCAACTACGAGCAGTACTTC,CASSLLTGGNYEQYF
TRBV14,15,NA,TRBD1,TRBJ1-2,TGTGCCAGCAGCCAAATCAGGGGGCTCGGCTATGGCTACACCTTC,CASSQIRGLGYGYTF
TRBV9,17,NA,NA,TRBJ2-1,TGTGCCAGCAGCCCTCCAGGCGGTACTAGCTTCTACAATGAGCAGTTCTTC,CASSPPGGTSFYNEQFF
TRBV15,17,NA,TRBD1,TRBJ2-1,TGTGCCACCAGCGCCCGGCCGGGACAGGGAGCTAGCTATGAGCAGTTCTTC,CATSARPGQGASYEQFF
TRBV9,16,NA,TRBD2,TRBJ2-3,TGTGCCAGCAGCCCACTGACTAGCGGATTCACAGATACGCAGTATTTT,CASSPLTSGFTDTQYF
TRBV5-8,15,NA,NA,TRBJ1-1,TGTGCCAGCAGCGGGTGGACACCGATGAACACTGAAGCTTTCTTT,CASSGWTPMNTEAFF
TRBV18,15,once,TRBD2,TRBJ2-1,TGTGCCAGCTCAACGACTAGCCGCGGGGACAATGAGCAGTTCTTC,CASSTTSRGDNEQFF
TRBV30,11,NA,NA,TRBJ1-1,TGTGCCTGGAGCTCCGGACTAGGAGCTTTCTTT,CAWSSGLGAFF
TRBV28,15,NA,TRBD2,TRBJ2-1,TGTGCCAGCACTCCTCCGGGGCTAGCGGGAGGTGAGCAGTTCTTC,CASTPPGLAGGEQFF
TRBV7-6,15,NA,TRBD1,TRBJ1-5,TGTGCCAGCAGCCTGGGACAGGGTGAAGGCCAGCCCCAGCATTTT,CASSLGQGEGQPQHF
TRBV5-1,14,NA,NA,TRBJ1-1,TGCGCCAGCAGCTTGGACAGGACAAACACTGAAGCTTTCTTT,CASSLDRTNTEAFF
TRBV7-9,15,NA,TRBD2,TRBJ2-3,TGTGCCAGCACCCGGGGTAGCGGGAGATTAGATACGCAGTATTTT,CASTRGSGRLDTQYF
TRBV5-8,15,few,NA,TRBJ2-4,TGTGCCAGCAGCTTCGCGGGGAGAGCCAAAAACATTCAGTACTTC,CASSFAGRAKNIQYF
TRBV30,13,NA,TRBD1,TRBJ1-5,TGTGCCTGGAGTGGGGACAGGGTTCAGCCCCAGCATTTT,CAWSGDRVQPQHF
TRBV2,14,NA,TRBD1,TRBJ2-2,TGTGCCAGCAGGGACAGGGGGCGGATCGGGGAGCTGTTTTTT,CASRDRGRIGELFF
TRBV5-1,15,NA,NA,TRBJ2-1,TGCGCCAGCAGCTACACAGAAAGCTCCTACAATGAGCAGTTCTTC,CASSYTESSYNEQFF
TRBV2,13,NA,NA,TRBJ1-6,TGTGCCAGCATAGGGGCTATTAATTCACCCCTCCACTTT,CASIGAINSPLHF
TRBV7-2,14,NA,TRBD1,TRBJ1-2,TGTGCCAGCAGCCAAATGACAGGGGGGTATGGCTACACCTTC,CASSQMTGGYGYTF
TRBV7-9,13,NA,NA,TRBJ1-1,TGTGCCAGCAGCCGAGGAGGGGTAAGGGAAGCTTTCTTT,CASSRGGVREAFF
TRBV28,16,NA,TRBD1,TRBJ1-1,TGTGCCAGCAGTTTTATGGACAGGGTGACGGGCGCTGAAGCTTTCTTT,CASSFMDRVTGAEAFF
TRBV28,15,NA,NA,TRBJ1-3,TGTGCCAGCAGCCCCGGGGGGGGATCTGGAAACACCATATATTTT,CASSPGGGSGNTIYF
TRBV6-2/TRBV6-3,16,NA,NA,TRBJ2-7,TGTGCCAGCAGTTGGGAGAGCGGGTCGTTAACCTACGAGCAGTACTTC,CASSWESGSLTYEQYF
TRBV18,16,many,NA,TRBJ1-1,TGTGCCAGCTCACCGCCCGGGAGAGCGAAGAACACTGAAGCTTTCTTT,CASSPPGRAKNTEAFF
TRBV19,15,NA,TRBD2,TRBJ2-7,TGTGCCAGTAGTATATCCAGAGCGGGAGCCTACGAGCAGTACTTC,CASSISRAGAYEQYF
TRBV27,16,NA,NA,TRBJ1-1,TGTGCCAGCAGTTTAGGCAGGTTACGATGGGACACTGAAGCTTTCTTT,CASSLGRLRWDTEAFF
TRBV6-2/TRBV6-3,13,once,NA,TRBJ2-5,TGTGCCAGCAGTTATCACAGTTTGCAGACCCAGTACTTC,CASSYHSLQTQYF
TRBV7-2,14,NA,NA,TRBJ2-2,TGTGCCAGCCGACCAGGCCGGAACACCGGGGAGCTGTTTTTT,CASRPGRNTGELFF
TRBV9,12,NA,NA,TRBJ2-1,TGTGCCAGCAGCGTAGAAGCGGGTGAGCAGTTCTTC,CASSVEAGEQFF
TRBV6-2/TRBV6-3,14,NA,TRBD1,TRBJ1-2,TGTGCCAGCAGTTCACGACAGGGGGAGGCTGGCTACACCTTC,CASSSRQGEAGYTF
TRBV10-3,14,few,NA,TRBJ1-1,TGTGCCATCAGTGTGGGGGGGGCCGGCACTGAAGCTTTCTTT,CAISVGGAGTEAFF
TRBV4-3,18,NA,NA,TRBJ1-3,TGCGCCAGCAGCCAAGATAACCCGACGGGGTTAAGTGGAAACACCATATATTTT,CASSQDNPTGLSGNTIYF
TRBV25-1,13,NA,NA,TRBJ1-4,TGTGCCAGCAGTCCCACAGGGACTGAAAAACTGTTTTTT,CASSPTGTEKLFF
TRBV29-1,14,NA,TRBD2,TRBJ2-3,TGCAGCGTTGTAATTACTAGCGGCGGGGATACGCAGTATTTT,CSVVITSGGDTQYF
TRBV19,13,NA,NA,TRBJ2-7,TGTGCCAGTAGTATGAGAGGGACCTACGAGCAGTACTTC,CASSMRGTYEQYF
TRBV19,12,NA,TRBD1,TRBJ1-5,TGTGCCAGTGGACAGGGGGTATCACCCCAGCATTTT,CASGQGVSPQHF
TRBV7-2,14,NA,NA,TRBJ1-2,TGTGCCAGCAGCTTAGGCAGGGCGGACTATGGCTACACCTTC,CASSLGRADYGYTF
TRBV27,14,NA,NA,TRBJ1-2,TGTGCCAGCAGTTCCGCTGGCAGGGTCGATGGCTACACCTTC,CASSSAGRVDGYTF
TRBV5-8,15,NA,NA,TRBJ2-7,TGTGCCAGCAGCTGGGGGCCCGACAGAAACTACGAGCAGTACTTC,CASSWGPDRNYEQYF
TRBV9,15,many,NA,TRBJ2-1,TGTGCCAGCAGCGTAGTCCCAGGGAACACGAATGAGCAGTTCTTC,CASSVVPGNTNEQFF
TRBV5-8,17,NA,TRBD2,TRBJ2-2,TGTGCCAGCAGCCCAGGGGGACTAGCGGTAAACACCGGGGAGCTGTTTTTT,CASSPGGLAVNTGELFF
TRBV2,13,NA,NA,TRBJ1-3,TGTGCCAGCAGTGAAGGCAGGGGAAACACCATATATTTT,CASSEGRGNTIYF
TRBV6-5,15,NA,NA,TRBJ1-2,TGTGCCAGCAGTTACTCTGGGGCAGGGAACTATGGCTACACCTTC,CASSYSGAGNYGYTF
TRBV6-5,14,NA,NA,TRBJ1-2,TGTGCCAGCAGTACCCGACAGGCAGTGGTGGGCTACACCTTC,CASSTRQAVVGYTF
TRBV9,16,NA,NA,TRBJ2-3,TGTGCCAGCAGCTACTCTGGGACACCGAGCACAGATACGCAGTATTTT,CASSYSGTPSTDTQYF
TRBV18,11,NA,NA,TRBJ1-2,TGTGCCAGCTCACCTACTTATGGCTACACCTTC,CASSPTYGYTF
TRBV4-1,17,NA,TRBD2,TRBJ2-1,TGCGCCAGCAGCCAAGGTAGCCTAGCGGGGGTCGCGGATGAGCAGTTCTTC,CASSQGSLAGVADEQFF